This T cell receptor (beta chain) was recovered during a study of T cell clonality in common variable immunodeficiency. In its sample, this clone was seen many times. The read terminates 3 residues ahead of where the CDR3 ends, so the germline J gene completes it. The CDR3 is 13 residues long. Per germline, CDR1 LNHDA and CDR2 SQIVND (reference sequence). J was trimmed by 0 bases and V by 6 bases; bases with no gene match: 1. The method was immunoSEQ multiplex PCR; TCRdb's version includes in-frame clones alone and lacks a portion of them. The profile covers some 40,000 clones, none occurring a single time.

V gene TRBV19 combines with J gene TRBJ1-1, with TRBD1 matching over 7 bases. The sample taken for sequencing was peripheral blood mononuclear cells. The TCR was taken from a person aged 18 to 75 in good health. Incomplete CDR3 DNA: TGTGCCAGTAGAGGACAGGTGAACACTGAA. It is translated as CASRGQVNTE. The whole CDR3 is CASRGQVNTEAFF.